The 11 T cell receptor beta chains below come from one sample, sequenced in a study of PD-L1 blockade in urothelial cancer. Time point in this sample: pretreatment peripheral blood. Method: immunoSEQ multiplex PCR; TCRdb's copy keeps in-frame clones and lacks some. The sample holds about 130,000 clones, less than 85% seen once. The source material was PBMCs, sampled around atezolizumab (anti-PD-L1) treatment. Source of these receptors: a man aged 50 to 59 with urothelial cancer.

In its sample, this clone was seen a few times. V is TRBV2 and J is TRBJ2-7, with D perhaps matching TRBD1 (6 bases). This CDR3 region has 12 residues. From germline, CDR1 is SNHLY and CDR2 FYNNEI. The V and J ends lost 8 bases and 4 bases respectively, with 12 bases between them. The CDR3 region is CASGGHFYEQYF. The CDR3 DNA reads TGTGCCAGCGGGGGACACTTTTACGAGCAGTACTTC.

The chain is built from TRBV10-3 and TRBJ2-3; maybe TRBD2 (6 bases). V was shortened by 0 bases and J by 2 bases, with 15 bases between the two germline ends. The germline gives CDR1 ENHRY, CDR2 SYGVKD. The CDR3 consists of 17 residues. The CDR3 spells CAISESSSSGSTDTQYF. In DNA, the CDR3 is TGTGCCATCAGTGAGTCTTCGAGTAGCGGATCCACAGATACGCAGTATTTT.

The chain recombines TRBV28 with TRBJ1-1, with D possibly TRBD1 on 6 matching bases. Trimming removed 5 bases at V and 6 bases at J, with 19 bases between. The CDR3 totals 15 residues. Germline V gene data show CDR1 as MDHEN and CDR2 as SYDVKM. The DNA of the CDR3 is TGTGCCAGCAGTCGGGGACACCACGGAGACCCTGAAGCTTTCTTT. It encodes CASSRGHHGDPEAFF.

The rearrangement joins TRBV4-1 to TRBJ2-7; weak D call: TRBD2 (7 bases). Trimming left V 4 bases short and J 6 bases short, with 16 bases between. The CDR3 is 14 amino acids. Per germline, CDR1 MGHRA and CDR2 YSYEKL. CDR3 sequence reads: CASSPGNREGEQYF. The CDR3 DNA reads as TGCGCCAGCAGCCCGGGGAACAGGGAGGGCGAGCAGTACTTC.

The J gene is TRBJ1-3, the V gene TRBV15; D unclear. Germline-derived CDR1 and CDR2 are LNHNV and YYDKDF (reference sequence). There are 15 residues in the CDR3. Trimming took off 0 bases at V and 4 bases at J, with 10 bases between the two ends. For the CDR3, the DNA is TGTGCCACCAGCAGAGATCGGGTTCCGGGAAACACCATATATTTT. Translation: CATSRDRVPGNTIYF.

The CDR3: CASSLVTLAGNEQYF. DNA for the CDR3: TGTGCCAGCAGCTTAGTGACACTAGCGGGAAACGAGCAGTACTTC. The chain is built from TRBV7-8 and TRBJ2-7, with 10 bases identical to TRBD2. CDR3 length: 15 amino acids. The V segment lost 1 base and the J segment 5 bases; nucleotides outside the gene matches: 5. Germline assignment: CDR1 SGHVS and CDR2 FQNEAQ.

V is TRBV28 and J is TRBJ2-7; D is unclear. Deletions cut 3 bases from V and 3 bases from J, with 12 bases between. CDR3 length: 14 amino acids. The germline V gene encodes CDR1 MDHEN and CDR2 SYDVKM. The CDR3 DNA is TGTGCCAGCAGTTTGTCAGATTTTGGCTACGAGCAGTACTTC. Translating it yields CASSLSDFGYEQYF.

This clone was observed a handful of times. V usage is TRBV11-3 and J usage is TRBJ2-1; D gene unclear. The CDR3 covers 16 residues. With 0 bases removed from V and 0 bases from J, the gap between germline ends came to 9 bases. Germline CDR1 is SGHNT and CDR2 is YENEEA. The CDR3: CASSLDRGSSYNEQFF. The CDR3 nucleotides read TGTGCCAGCAGCTTAGATCGCGGTAGCTCCTACAATGAGCAGTTCTTC.

This chain connects TRBV7-8 to TRBJ2-3, with 9 bases fitting TRBD1. The CDR3 loop spans 14 amino acids. The germline gives CDR1 SGHVS, CDR2 FQNEAQ. V lost 1 base and J lost 8; bases outside the gene matches: 4. CDR3 DNA: TGTGCCAGCAGCTTAGGGACAGGGGTTGTTACGCAGTATTTT. The encoded protein is CASSLGTGVVTQYF.

The rearrangement links TRBV19 to TRBJ1-1, with a weak D call TRBD1 (6 bases). The length of the CDR3 is 16 residues. In germline, CDR1 is LNHDA, CDR2 SQIVND (reference sequence). Deletions cut 6 bases from V and 0 bases from J, with 17 bases between. CDR3 amino acids: CASRKGGGPMNTEAFF. The CDR3 nucleotides read TGTGCCAGTAGAAAAGGGGGGGGCCCGATGAACACTGAAGCTTTCTTT.

The J gene is TRBJ2-5, the V gene TRBV11-2, with TRBD2 matching over 16 bases. Germline V CDR1 and CDR2: SGHAT, FQNNGV. Losses at the gene ends were 4 bases for V and 5 bases for J; bases not matched to a gene: 7. The CDR3 is made up of 17 amino acids. The CDR3 sequence: CASSSPGLAGGRETQYF. The CDR3 DNA reads TGTGCCAGCAGCTCGCCGGGACTAGCGGGGGGGAGGGAGACCCAGTACTTC.